These 32 T cell receptor beta chains were all obtained from the same sample, sequenced in a study of OX40 agonist ivuxolimab in advanced cancers. Here immunoSEQ multiplex PCR was the method, and the copy in TCRdb shows in-frame clones only, minus some. Among 40,000 or so clones listed, approximately 88% were seen once. Sequenced here: CD4+ or CD8+ T cells sorted from blood, sampled in a trial of the OX40 agonist ivuxolimab. Receptors originate from an adult with an advanced solid tumor such as melanoma, head and neck, liver or kidney cancer.

The chain recombines TRBV5-1 with TRBJ2-5; possible D gene TRBD2, 6 bases. CDR1 is SGHRS and CDR2 is YFSETQ in the germline V gene. This CDR3 contains 15 residues. V lost 4 bases and J 4 bases, leaving 17 bases between the germline ends. CDR3 protein: CASSPAGGGGETQYF. The CDR3 bases are TGCGCCAGCAGCCCTGCTGGTGGGGGAGGAGAGACCCAGTACTTC.

The rearrangement links TRBV5-1 to TRBJ2-3; 8 nucleotides line up with TRBD2. Germline CDR1 reads SGHRS; CDR2 reads YFSETQ. The V gene end was trimmed by 0 bases and the J gene end by 5 bases; junction bases not matched to a gene: 5. The CDR3 is 15 amino acids. The CDR3 is CASSLAGTSEDTQYF. In nucleotides, the CDR3 is TGCGCCAGCAGCTTGGCCGGGACTAGTGAAGATACGCAGTATTTT.

V gene TRBV5-8 combines with J gene TRBJ1-2; D not certain. Per germline, CDR1 SGHTS and CDR2 YDEGEE. Trimming pared 6 bases from V and 6 bases from J, leaving 18 bases between. The CDR3 runs to 14 residues. DNA for the CDR3: TGTGCCAGCACCCCCGGGAGGGTGGAGGATGGCTACACCTTC. Translating it yields CASTPGRVEDGYTF.

This clone was picked up one time. This chain joins TRBV9 and TRBJ2-2; D not resolved. The germline V and J ends were trimmed by 4 bases and 8 bases, with 12 bases remaining between them. Germline CDR1 and CDR2: SGDLS and YYNGEE. The CDR3 length is 13 residues. CDR3 protein: CASSPTSAGELFF. In nucleotides, the CDR3 is TGTGCCAGCAGCCCCACTTCGGCTGGGGAGCTGTTTTTT.

J is TRBJ2-5 and V is TRBV11-3; no clear D. Trimming left V 2 bases short and J 11 bases short, with 9 bases between. Germline V lookup: CDR1 SGHNT, CDR2 YENEEA. CDR3 size: 11 residues. DNA for the CDR3: TGTGCCAGCAGCTTATCCAGAGAGCAGTACTTC. It specifies CASSLSREQYF. The whole variable domain, remainder taken from reference TRBV11-3 and TRBJ2-5, is EAGVVQSPRYKIIEKKQPVAFWCNPISGHNTLYWYLQNLGQGPELLIRYENEEAVDDSQLPKDRFSAERLKGVDSTLKIQPAELGDSAVYLCASSLSREQYFGPGTRLLVL.

The chain couples TRBV7-3 to TRBJ1-2; D is uncertain. This CDR3 spans 10 amino acids. Trimming stripped 9 bases from V and 6 bases from J, with 8 bases between. CDR1 and CDR2 from the germline V gene are SGHTA and FQGTGA. As DNA, the CDR3 is TGTGCCAGGACCTTACATGGCTACACCTTC. Amino acids: CARTLHGYTF.

The genes are TRBV6-1 and TRBJ2-2; D is undetermined. The CDR3 sequence is 15 residues long. Trimming removed 2 bases from V and 4 bases from J, with 11 bases in between. CDR1 MNHNS and CDR2 SASEGT come from the germline V gene. The CDR3 protein is CASSESSIGTGELFF. Here the CDR3 DNA reads TGTGCCAGCAGTGAATCCTCCATCGGCACCGGGGAGCTGTTTTTT.

CDR3 in amino acids: CASSLLAGGAKTQYF. DNA for the CDR3: TGCGCCAGCAGTCTACTAGCGGGGGGGGCTAAGACCCAGTACTTC. The chain recombines TRBV4-1 with TRBJ2-5, with TRBD2 matching 13 bases. Germline CDR1 is MGHRA and CDR2 is YSYEKL. The CDR3 consists of 15 residues. Trimming cost V 6 bases and J 6 bases; bases outside gene matches: 7.

The V call is TRBV10-3, the J call TRBJ1-1; tentatively, D is TRBD1 (6 bases). Germline CDR1 ENHRY, CDR2 SYGVKD. The CDR3 spans 15 residues. V lost 10 bases, J lost 4 bases, and 22 bases lay in between. This CDR3 reads CATLPAGGASTEAFF. The CDR3 coding sequence is TGTGCCACCCTTCCGGCGGGGGGCGCGAGCACTGAAGCTTTCTTT.

The chain employs TRBV5-1 and TRBJ2-2, with D possibly matching TRBD1 (5 bases). There are 16 residues in the CDR3. Per germline, CDR1 SGHRS and CDR2 YFSETQ. Trimming took 0 bases from V and 0 from J, leaving 9 bases between them. The CDR3, as DNA: TGCGCCAGCAGCTTGGAGGGGCCCCCGAACACCGGGGAGCTGTTTTTT. Translated: CASSLEGPPNTGELFF.

This rearrangement joins TRBV7-2 to TRBJ2-1; the D is unclear. V gave up 3 bases and J gave up 7 bases, with 10 bases separating them. Germline V lookup: CDR1 SGHTA, CDR2 FQGNSA. This CDR3 contains 13 residues. CDR3 coding DNA: TGTGCCAGCAGCTTCCCTGGTGAAAATGAGCAGTTCTTC. It encodes CASSFPGENEQFF.

The chain recombines TRBV15 with TRBJ1-2; 7 nucleotides align to TRBD1. Germline V gene data show CDR1 as LNHNV and CDR2 as YYDKDF (reference sequence). The CDR3 is 13 residues long. V was pared by 1 base and J by 8 bases, with 4 bases of the junction left unmatched. The CDR3: CATSRGWDSGYTF. The CDR3 nucleotides read TGTGCCACCAGCAGAGGTTGGGACAGCGGCTACACCTTC.

The rearrangement uses TRBV5-1 and TRBJ2-6, with D perhaps TRBD1 or TRBD2 (5 bases each). With 4 bases removed from V and 0 bases from J, the gap between germline ends came to 20 bases. CDR1 is SGHRS and CDR2 is YFSETQ in the germline V gene. The CDR3 spans 19 residues. CDR3 bases: TGCGCCAGCAGCCCTGGGGGTTCCTACTCCGGCTCTGGGGCCAACGTCCTGACTTTC. This encodes CASSPGGSYSGSGANVLTF.

The V gene is TRBV7-2, the J gene TRBJ2-1, with 8 bases aligning to TRBD1. Germline CDR1 reads SGHTA; CDR2 reads FQGNSA. Losses at the gene ends were 1 base for V and 6 bases for J; bases not matched to a gene: 11. This CDR3 contains 17 residues. CDR3 sequence: CASSLVGGQGVINEQFF. CDR3 coding DNA: TGTGCCAGCAGCTTAGTCGGAGGACAGGGAGTTATCAATGAGCAGTTCTTC.

The V call is TRBV18, the J call TRBJ2-7, with 10 positions matching TRBD2. Trimming removed 2 bases from V and 3 bases from J; junction bases left unmatched: 4. CDR1 is KGHSH and CDR2 is LQKENI in the germline V gene. This CDR3 has 15 amino acids. The CDR3 sequence is CASSPASGGYYEQYF. CDR3 nucleotides: TGTGCCAGCTCACCAGCTAGCGGGGGATACTACGAGCAGTACTTC.

This chain joins TRBV5-1 and TRBJ2-7; 9 bases agree with TRBD1. V dropped 2 bases and J dropped 6; count of bases not matched to a gene: 3. This CDR3 spans 13 amino acids. CDR1 and CDR2 (germline): SGHRS, YFSETQ. The DNA of the CDR3 is TGCGCCAGCAGCTTTGGACAGGGGCGCGAGCAGTACTTC. Residues: CASSFGQGREQYF.

The rearrangement joins TRBV11-3 to TRBJ1-2, with unresolved D. Trimming took off 3 bases at V and 2 bases at J, with 16 bases between the two ends. The germline V gene has CDR1 SGHNT and CDR2 YENEEA. The length of the CDR3 is 16 residues. The chain's CDR3 is CASSFGSAVSNYGYTF. The CDR3 nucleotides are TGTGCCAGCAGCTTTGGGTCGGCGGTGTCCAACTATGGCTACACCTTC.

CDR3 in amino acids: CASSYSRGRDEQFF. The CDR3 DNA follows: TGTGCCAGCAGTTACTCCAGGGGGCGGGATGAGCAGTTCTTC. The chain has TRBV6-6 and TRBJ2-1; TRBD1 matches 8 bases. V trimming: 0 bases; J trimming: 8 bases; junction bases outside the gene matches: 3. Germline V gives CDR1 MNHNY, CDR2 SVGAGI (reference sequence). This CDR3 region has 14 residues.

V is TRBV7-2 and J is TRBJ1-1; the match to TRBD1 covers 7 bases. CDR1 and CDR2 (germline): SGHTA, FQGNSA. The V segment lost 4 bases and the J segment 6 bases; nucleotides outside the gene matches: 8. This CDR3 has 14 residues. The CDR3: CASSYRGGESEAFF. The CDR3 DNA reads TGTGCCAGCAGCTATCGAGGGGGCGAGTCTGAAGCTTTCTTT.

The V and J genes are TRBV27 and TRBJ1-2; 9 nucleotides align to TRBD1. J was trimmed by 7 bases and V by 7 bases; bases with no gene match: 7. The CDR3 totals 13 residues. Germline V CDR1 and CDR2: MNHEY, SMNVEV (reference sequence). CDR3 bases: TGTGCCAGCACCATCGGACAGGGGTTTGGCTACACCTTC. Residues: CASTIGQGFGYTF.

The gene calls are TRBV7-9 and TRBJ1-6; 7 bases match TRBD1. CDR3 length: 15 residues. V shed 4 bases and J 5 bases; nucleotides not matched to a gene: 5. The germline CDR1 and CDR2 sequences are SEHNR and FQNEAQ (reference sequence). CDR3 amino acids: CASSSPGGNNSPLHF. The CDR3 DNA is TGTGCCAGCAGCTCCCCAGGGGGAAATAATTCACCCCTCCACTTT.

The J gene is TRBJ2-1, the V gene TRBV5-4, with D perhaps matching TRBD1 or TRBD2 (5 bases each). The CDR3 is 13 amino acids. V lost 0 bases and J lost 8, with 9 bases in between. Germline lookup yields CDR1 SGHNT and CDR2 YYREEE (reference sequence). The CDR3 region is CASSLAGADEQFF. The DNA for the CDR3 is TGTGCCAGCAGCTTGGCCGGGGCCGATGAGCAGTTCTTC.

This clone was picked up one time. The rearrangement uses TRBV19 and TRBJ2-2; TRBD1 is a possible D gene (7 bases). Germline-derived CDR1 and CDR2 are LNHDA and SQIVND (reference sequence). V lost 5 bases and J lost 5, with 15 bases in between. This CDR3 is 15 amino acids long. The CDR3 spells CASSPRQGGTGELFF. The CDR3 DNA reads TGTGCCAGTAGTCCCCGACAGGGAGGTACCGGGGAGCTGTTTTTT.

This rearrangement joins TRBV5-1 to TRBJ1-4, with D maybe TRBD1 (6 bases). V lost 4 bases to trimming and J lost 5 bases, with 18 bases between them. Germline assignment: CDR1 SGHRS and CDR2 YFSETQ. This CDR3 has 16 residues. In DNA form, the CDR3 reads TGCGCCAGCAGCCCAGGGGCTGGAGGGTCAAATGAAAAACTGTTTTTT. Translating gives CASSPGAGGSNEKLFF.

This chain links TRBV25-1 with TRBJ2-5; D gene uncertain. The germline V gene has CDR1 MGHDK and CDR2 SYGVNS. The CDR3 contains 15 residues. The germline V and J ends were trimmed by 10 bases and 3 bases, with 21 bases remaining between them. This CDR3 reads CATPLPYKGKETQYF. The CDR3 region has the DNA TGTGCCACCCCCCTCCCCTACAAGGGAAAAGAGACCCAGTACTTC.

This clone occurred once. The rearrangement uses TRBV19 and TRBJ1-6, with D perhaps matching TRBD1 (6 bases). Germline CDR1 and CDR2: LNHDA and SQIVND (reference sequence). Trimming removed 9 bases at V and 5 bases at J, with 11 bases between. The CDR3 has 13 residues. The CDR3 DNA reads TGTGCCAGCCGGGACACTAATAATTCACCCCTCCACTTT. Protein sequence: CASRDTNNSPLHF.

The chain couples TRBV7-2 to TRBJ1-1, with D uncertain. There are 13 residues in the CDR3. V was pared by 1 base and J by 5 bases, with 8 bases between. Germline V lookup: CDR1 SGHTA, CDR2 FQGNSA. This CDR3 reads CASSLVEDTEAFF. The CDR3, as DNA: TGTGCCAGCAGCTTAGTGGAGGATACTGAAGCTTTCTTT.

The rearrangement links TRBV5-4 to TRBJ2-7; D is unclear. The length of the CDR3 is 13 residues. From germline, CDR1 is SGHNT and CDR2 YYREEE (reference sequence). Trimming took 0 bases from V and 2 from J, leaving 6 bases between them. The CDR3 sequence is CASSLGSTYEQYF. The CDR3, as DNA: TGTGCCAGCAGCTTGGGCTCCACCTACGAGCAGTACTTC.

The chain has TRBV7-2 and TRBJ1-1, with 8 bases identical to TRBD1. V gave up 6 bases and J gave up 1 base; unmatched junction bases: 7. Germline lookup yields CDR1 SGHTA and CDR2 FQGNSA. This CDR3 comprises 15 residues. CDR3 bases: TGTGCCAGCAGGATAGACAGGGGCCCGAACACTGAAGCTTTCTTT. It specifies CASRIDRGPNTEAFF.

V gene TRBV5-8 combines with J gene TRBJ1-3; the D gene is possibly TRBD1 (6 bases). The CDR3 is 15 amino acids. CDR1 SGHTS and CDR2 YDEGEE come from the germline V gene. V was pared by 4 bases and J by 3 bases, with 14 bases between. In DNA, the CDR3 is TGTGCCAGCAGCCTCCAACAGGGTTTTGGAAACACCATATATTTT. Translated: CASSLQQGFGNTIYF.

The chain recombines TRBV10-3 with TRBJ2-3; no clear D. V gave up 2 bases and J gave up 2 bases, with 8 bases separating them. CDR3 length equals 14 residues. CDR1 ENHRY and CDR2 SYGVKD come from the germline V gene. The CDR3, as DNA: TGTGCCATCAGTGAGGGCCTAGTCACAGATACGCAGTATTTT. Translating it yields CAISEGLVTDTQYF.

The gene calls are TRBV6-5 and TRBJ1-3; 7 bases agree with TRBD1. J gave up 0 bases and V 5 bases, and 4 bases lay outside the gene matches. The CDR3 is 15 amino acids. Per the germline V gene, CDR1 is MNHEY and CDR2 is SVGAGI. The CDR3, as DNA: TGTGCCAGCAGTCGGGACAGATACTCTGGAAACACCATATATTTT. It encodes CASSRDRYSGNTIYF.